These 24 T cell receptor beta chains were sequenced from one sample in a study of T cell clonality in common variable immunodeficiency. Whole-study results and caveats: Reportedly, TCR beta sequences from common variable immunodeficiency showed fewer deletions and N-nucleotide insertions.

Profiled with immunoSEQ multiplex PCR; TCRdb holds only in-frame clones, not every one. Listed for the sample are about 15,000 clones, none seen a single time. These receptors' targets are unknown. Sequencing was done on a sample of peripheral blood mononuclear cells. The source is a human donor with common variable immunodeficiency.

To note about this clone: With the read ending 3 residues before the CDR3 end, the germline J gene is used to fill in that end. This sequence joins TRBV18 and TRBJ2-2; D gene uncertain. The CDR3 consists of 14 residues. Trimming took 0 bases from V and 8 from J, leaving 10 bases between them. Germline-derived CDR1 and CDR2 are KGHSH and LQKENI. CDR3 protein: CASSPPTVAGELFF. Incomplete CDR3 DNA: TGTGCCAGCTCACCACCCACAGTGGCGGGGGAG.

This clone was counted a few times. Read coverage stops 3 residues before the CDR3 terminus; the germline J gene supplies the remainder. V usage is TRBV18 and J usage is TRBJ2-7; 10 bases map to TRBD1. Germline CDR1 and CDR2: KGHSH and LQKENI. Trimming took 1 base from V and 5 from J; bases not matched to a gene: 11. This CDR3 has 17 amino acids. The CDR3 bases that were read are TGTGCCAGCTCACCACGAAATCCGGGACAGGGGTCCCACGAG. It specifies CASSPRNPGQGSHE. Given in full, the CDR3 is CASSPRNPGQGSHEQYF.

This clone has just a few counts. The read finishes 3 residues shy of the CDR3 end, and the germline J gene is used to complete it. The chain is built from TRBV2 and TRBJ1-6; no firm D call. V was pared by 7 bases and J by 8 bases, with 9 bases between. This CDR3 comprises 12 residues. Looked up from germline, CDR1 is SNHLY and CDR2 is FYNNEI. The sequenced part of the CDR3 DNA is TGTGCCAGCAAAGACTGGGATTCACCC. It yields the protein CASKDWDSP. The full CDR3 is CASKDWDSPLHF.

In the case of this clone: Read coverage stops 3 residues before the CDR3 terminus; the germline J gene supplies the remainder. This chain joins TRBV5-1 and TRBJ2-1; the D gene is possibly TRBD2 (6 bases). The CDR3 is 14 amino acids. Trimming stripped 7 bases from V and 0 bases from J, with 11 bases between. Germline V gene data show CDR1 as SGHRS and CDR2 as YFSETQ. CDR3 DNA (partial): TGCGCCAGCTCGGAGGGTTACTCCTACAATGAG. This codes for CASSEGYSYNE. The entire CDR3 sequence reads CASSEGYSYNEQFF.

The sequenced CDR3 bases are TGTGCCTGGGGCAAGACAGAAAACACTGAA. It yields the protein CAWGKTENTE. The CDR3 reads in full as CAWGKTENTEAFF. The chain uses TRBV30 and TRBJ1-1; D is possibly TRBD1 (5 bases). The read ends 3 residues shy of where the CDR3 ends; the end is completed using the germline J gene. Per the germline V gene, CDR1 is GTSNPN and CDR2 is SVGIG (reference sequence). The V end lost 5 bases, the J end lost 2 bases, and 12 bases lay between the germline ends. There are 13 residues in the CDR3.

This clone was detected a few times. Sequencing ends 3 residues short of the CDR3 end; the germline J gene provides the rest. The rearrangement joins TRBV18 to TRBJ1-5; D is perhaps TRBD1 (5 bases). The germline gives CDR1 KGHSH, CDR2 LQKENI. V shed 2 bases and J shed 1 base, with 9 bases lying between them. This CDR3 comprises 15 residues. The CDR3 reads CASSPDKGSNQPQHF. The sequenced part of the CDR3 DNA is TGTGCCAGCTCACCAGACAAGGGGAGCAATCAGCCC.

Worth noting for this clone: With the read ending 3 residues before the CDR3 end, the germline J gene is used to fill in that end. The genes are TRBV5-1 and TRBJ1-2; D may be TRBD1 (5 bases). The germline V gene has CDR1 SGHRS and CDR2 YFSETQ. The CDR3 extends over 15 amino acids. Trimming removed 7 bases at V and 0 bases at J, with 16 bases between. The CDR3 sequence is CASRARGGANYGYTF. The CDR3 DNA, read in part, is TGCGCCAGCCGGGCCCGGGGGGGAGCTAACTATGGC.

This clone has only a few counts. The read terminates 3 residues before the CDR3 end, so the remaining end is supplied by the germline J gene. The chain uses TRBV6-1 and TRBJ2-3; 7 positions match TRBD1. Germline-derived CDR1 and CDR2 are MNHNS and SASEGT. V lost 1 base to trimming and J lost 4 bases; unmatched junction nucleotides: 2. This CDR3 has 14 amino acids. The part of the CDR3 DNA that was read is TGTGCCAGCAGTGAAGACAGGGGCCCAGATACG. Protein: CASSEDRGPDT. The full CDR3 reads CASSEDRGPDTQYF.

Only a few counts were recorded for this clone. The sequenced CDR3 bases are TGTGCCAGCAGTTACGAGCGGCCCCCCGGGAATGAG. This gives the protein CASSYERPPGNE. The whole CDR3 protein reads CASSYERPPGNEQFF. This chain connects TRBV6-2 or TRBV6-3 to TRBJ2-1; D perhaps matches TRBD2 (5 bases). The read halts 3 residues ahead of the CDR3 end, with the missing end drawn from the germline J gene. In germline, CDR1 is MNHEY, CDR2 SVGEGT. The V end was cut by 2 bases, the J end by 7 bases, with 15 bases between. This CDR3 region has 15 residues.

On this clone itself: The CDR3 is cut off 3 residues early in the read; its end comes from the germline J gene. The chain recombines TRBV18 with TRBJ1-3; 8 bases are shared with TRBD1. Germline V gene data show CDR1 as KGHSH and CDR2 as LQKENI. V was pared by 3 bases and J by 3 bases, with 10 bases of the junction left unmatched. This CDR3 has 17 amino acids. CDR3 bases read: TGTGCCAGCTCACCGGCTGGACAGGGTGTAATTGGAAACACC. The encoded protein is CASSPAGQGVIGNT. The full CDR3 is CASSPAGQGVIGNTIYF.

Only a few counts were recorded for this clone. The read ends 3 residues early relative to the CDR3; the germline J gene fills the gap. The chain combines TRBV6-1 with TRBJ1-4; possible D gene TRBD1, 5 bases. Germline CDR1 is MNHNS and CDR2 is SASEGT. The CDR3 is 15 residues long. Trimming pared 0 bases from V and 7 bases from J, leaving 12 bases between. CDR3 DNA, as far as it was read: TGTGCCAGCAGTGAAGCGGTGCAGGGAGCTGAAAAA. Translation gives CASSEAVQGAEK. The CDR3 in full is CASSEAVQGAEKLFF.

This clone was recorded many times. The sequenced fragment ends 3 residues before the CDR3 boundary, so the rest is inferred from the germline J gene. The chain recombines TRBV5-4 with TRBJ2-2; 7 bases are a match to TRBD1. CDR3 length equals 16 residues. Germline V gene data show CDR1 as SGHNT and CDR2 as YYREEE (reference sequence). Germline trimming cut 4 bases from V and 2 bases from J; bases unmatched to any gene: 8. CDR3 DNA, as far as it was read: TGTGCCAGCAGCGATCACAGGGGATCCAACACCGGGGAG. Protein product: CASSDHRGSNTGE. The full CDR3 protein is CASSDHRGSNTGELFF. The entire variable domain, with the rest obtained from reference TRBV5-4 and TRBJ2-2, is as follows: ETGVTQSPTHLIKTRGQQVTLRCSSQSGHNTVSWYQQALGQGPQFIFQYYREEENGRGNFPPRFSGLQFPNYSSELNVNALELDDSALYLCASSDHRGSNTGELFFGEGSRLTVL.

As concerns this clone: The read finishes 3 residues shy of the CDR3 end, and the germline J gene is used to complete it. V is TRBV7-3 and J is TRBJ2-3; 8 bases map to TRBD2. The V gene's germline CDR1 is SGHTA and CDR2 FQGTGA. J gave up 4 bases and V 3 bases, and 6 bases lay outside the gene matches. The CDR3 is 15 residues long. CDR3 DNA, as far as it was read: TGTGCCAGCAGCTTCACCGGGGGGGTTGCAGATACG. This gives the protein CASSFTGGVADT. The whole CDR3 is CASSFTGGVADTQYF.

There are a few counts of this clone. The sequence runs out 3 residues before the end of the CDR3; the remainder is reconstructed from the germline J gene. The J gene is TRBJ2-7, the V gene TRBV6-1; possible D gene TRBD1, 5 bases. V was trimmed by 1 base and J by 5 bases, leaving 12 bases between them. Per the germline V gene, CDR1 is MNHNS and CDR2 is SASEGT. The CDR3 totals 14 residues. The CDR3 bases that were read are TGTGCCAGCAGTGAAGTCGCAGGGTCTGACGAG. Its translation: CASSEVAGSDE. The entire CDR3 reads CASSEVAGSDEQYF.

This clone was counted between two and nine times. The read ends 3 residues shy of where the CDR3 ends; the end is completed using the germline J gene. This chain links TRBV11-3 with TRBJ2-5; TRBD2 agrees at 8 bases. The CDR3 covers 15 residues. The germline V gene encodes CDR1 SGHNT and CDR2 YENEEA. Trimming cost V 1 base and J 3 bases; bases outside gene matches: 4. Incomplete CDR3 DNA: TGTGCCAGCAGCTTAGGCGGGAGGCAAGAAGAGACC. The encoded protein is CASSLGGRQEET. The whole CDR3 region reads CASSLGGRQEETQYF.

In the case of this clone: The read falls 3 residues short of the CDR3 end, and the missing part is taken from the germline J gene. V usage is TRBV18 and J usage is TRBJ2-7, with a weak D call TRBD1 (5 bases). The CDR3 spans 15 residues. Germline V lookup: CDR1 KGHSH, CDR2 LQKENI. Trimming took 2 bases from V and 3 from J, leaving 14 bases between them. CDR3 amino acids: CASSPRGSFLYEQYF. CDR3 DNA (partial): TGTGCCAGCTCACCAAGGGGTTCCTTCCTCTACGAG. The whole variable domain, remainder taken from reference TRBV18 and TRBJ2-7, is NAGVMQNPRHLVRRRGQEARLRCSPMKGHSHVYWYRQLPEEGLKFMVYLQKENIIDESGMPKERFSAEFPKEGPSILRIQQVVRGDSAAYFCASSPRGSFLYEQYFGPGTRLTVT.

Ten or more counts support this clone. The read halts 3 residues ahead of the CDR3 end, with the missing end drawn from the germline J gene. This chain connects TRBV6-2 or TRBV6-3 to TRBJ2-5; no reliable D call. There are 12 residues in the CDR3. Germline lookup yields CDR1 MNHEY and CDR2 SVGEGT. V was cut by 4 bases and J by 3 bases, with 6 bases left in between. The CDR3 sequence: CASSSQKETQYF. The CDR3 DNA, read in part, is TGTGCCAGCAGTTCACAGAAAGAGACC.

This clone was counted ten times or more. The CDR3 end falls 3 residues outside the read, so it is completed with the germline J gene. The chain couples TRBV7-6 to TRBJ2-5; a possible D gene is TRBD1 (6 bases). Germline CDR1 and CDR2: SGHVS and FNYEAQ. Between the trimmed V and J ends, which lost 4 bases and 5 bases, there was a span of 17 bases. The CDR3 runs 15 residues. CDR3 residues: CASSSKLDRRETQYF. CDR3 DNA (partial): TGTGCCAGCAGCTCGAAGCTAGACAGGCGGGAGACC.

A note on this clone: Read data end 3 residues before the CDR3 end; the end is taken from the germline J gene. The rearrangement uses TRBV18 and TRBJ2-5, with a weak D call TRBD1 (5 bases). Looked up from germline, CDR1 is KGHSH and CDR2 is LQKENI. The CDR3 sequence is 14 residues long. V was cut by 6 bases and J by 1 base, with 12 bases left in between. CDR3 amino acids: CASSPNQGQETQYF. The covered CDR3 bases are TGTGCCAGCTCTCCGAATCAGGGCCAAGAGACC. Drawing the rest from reference TRBV18 and TRBJ2-5, the complete variable domain is NAGVMQNPRHLVRRRGQEARLRCSPMKGHSHVYWYRQLPEEGLKFMVYLQKENIIDESGMPKERFSAEFPKEGPSILRIQQVVRGDSAAYFCASSPNQGQETQYFGPGTRLLVL.

This clone was counted between two and nine times. The read terminates 3 residues ahead of where the CDR3 ends, so the germline J gene completes it. This chain connects TRBV30 to TRBJ1-1, with D hard to call. The germline CDR1 and CDR2 sequences are GTSNPN and SVGIG (reference sequence). The ends were cut back, 0 bases at V and 5 bases at J, with 10 bases in the middle. The CDR3 has 13 residues. This CDR3 reads CAWSVLRETEAFF. CDR3 DNA, as far as it was read: TGTGCCTGGAGTGTACTGCGGGAGACTGAA.

This clone has more than one count but fewer than ten. The DNA ends 3 residues before the CDR3 does, and the rest of the CDR3 is filled in from the germline J gene. V usage is TRBV7-2 and J usage is TRBJ1-1, with D possibly TRBD1 on 6 matching bases. The CDR3 totals 14 residues. Per the germline V gene, CDR1 is SGHTA and CDR2 is FQGNSA. The V gene lost 3 bases and the J gene lost 1 base, with 9 bases spanning the gap. CDR3 in amino acids: CASSLGAGNTEAFF. The DNA read from the CDR3 is TGTGCCAGCAGCTTGGGGGCAGGGAACACTGAA.

This clone is termed medium-sized. This chain's CDR3 is CASSYQKTQPQHF. Partial CDR3 DNA: TGTGCCAGCAGTTATCAGAAGACACAGCCC. The chain has TRBV6-2 or TRBV6-3 and TRBJ1-5, with D unclear. The read halts 3 residues ahead of the CDR3 end, with the missing end drawn from the germline J gene. V lost 3 bases, J lost 7 bases, and 10 bases lay in between. This CDR3 region has 13 residues. CDR1 MNHEY and CDR2 SVGEGT come from the germline V gene.

This clone was seen a few times. The read gets to within 3 residues of the CDR3 end, and the germline J gene fills in the rest. This chain uses TRBV6-2 or TRBV6-3 with TRBJ1-6, with D maybe TRBD1 (5 bases). The germline gives CDR1 MNHEY, CDR2 SVGEGT. Trimming took off 5 bases at V and 10 bases at J, with 12 bases between the two ends. The CDR3 sequence is 13 residues long. CDR3 amino acids: CASSIQGGSPLHF. The CDR3 bases that were read are TGTGCCAGCAGTATCCAGGGAGGATCACCC.

Remarks on this clone: The read stops 3 residues short of the end of the CDR3; the missing end is completed from the germline J gene. V is TRBV19 and J is TRBJ2-5, with 12 bases identical to TRBD1. This CDR3 has 15 amino acids. V was pared by 6 bases and J by 4 bases, with 6 bases of the junction left unmatched. Germline loops: CDR1 LNHDA, CDR2 SQIVND (reference sequence). The sequenced part of the CDR3 DNA is TGTGCCAGTAGCACGGGACAGGGGGCACCAGAGACC. Translating gives CASSTGQGAPET. The entire CDR3 protein reads CASSTGQGAPETQYF. Supplemented by reference TRBV19 and TRBJ2-5, the full variable domain reads DGGITQSPKYLFRKEGQNVTLSCEQNLNHDAMYWYRQDPGQGLRLIYYSQIVNDFQKGDIAEGYSVSREKKESFPLTVTSAQKNPTAFYLCASSTGQGAPETQYFGPGTRLLVL.